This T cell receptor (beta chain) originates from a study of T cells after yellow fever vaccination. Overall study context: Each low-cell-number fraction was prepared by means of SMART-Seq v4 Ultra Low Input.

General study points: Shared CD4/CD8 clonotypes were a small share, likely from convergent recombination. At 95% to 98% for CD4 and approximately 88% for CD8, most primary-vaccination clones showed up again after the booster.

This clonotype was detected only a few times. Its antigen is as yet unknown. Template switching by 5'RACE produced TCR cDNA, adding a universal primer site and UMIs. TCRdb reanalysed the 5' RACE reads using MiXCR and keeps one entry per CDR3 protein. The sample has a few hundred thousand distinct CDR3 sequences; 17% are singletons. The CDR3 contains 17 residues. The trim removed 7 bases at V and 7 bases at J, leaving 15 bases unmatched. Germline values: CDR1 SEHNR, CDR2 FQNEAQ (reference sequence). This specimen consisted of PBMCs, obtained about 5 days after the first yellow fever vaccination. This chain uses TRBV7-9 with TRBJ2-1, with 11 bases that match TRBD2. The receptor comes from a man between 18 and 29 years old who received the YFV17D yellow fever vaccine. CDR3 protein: CASISSGGTSRGNEQFF. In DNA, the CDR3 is TGTGCCAGCATTTCTAGCGGGGGGACCAGCCGGGGTAATGAGCAGTTCTTC. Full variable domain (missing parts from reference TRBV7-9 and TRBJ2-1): DTGVSQNPRHKITKRGQNVTFRCDPISEHNRLYWYRQTLGQGPEFLTYFQNEAQLEKSRLLSDRFSAERPKGSFSTLEIQRTEQGDSAMYLCASISSGGTSRGNEQFFGPGTRLTVL.